Listed below are T cell receptor beta chains from one sample, sequenced in a study of T cell responses to AZD1222 COVID-19 vaccine. Some clones are missing from TCRdb's copy, which holds only in-frame ones; the method was immunoSEQ multiplex PCR. The table shows more than 85,000 clones, with about 87% occurring only once. The sequencing here drew on peripheral blood, taken 28 days after the second AZD1222 dose. The origin of the receptors is an adult who received the AZD1222 COVID-19 vaccine. The CDR3 runs from the conserved cysteine through the conserved F or W. The D gene is left open where the match is weak. Clone size, where shown, is once, few, many, or a class for clones that have expanded.

V: TRBV4-1
size: -
J: TRBJ1-1
D: TRBD1
DNA: TGCGCCAGCAGCCAAGAGGCAGGGGGCATCACTGAAGCTTTCTTT
CDR3: CASSQEAGGITEAFF

V: TRBV7-6
size: -
J: TRBJ1-5
D: -
DNA: TGTGCCAGCAGTCAAAATAGCAATCAGCCCCAGCATTTT
CDR3: CASSQNSNQPQHF

V: TRBV29-1
size: -
J: TRBJ1-1
D: -
DNA: TGCAGCGTTATGTCCGTCATGCGTACTGAAGCTTTCTTT
CDR3: CSVMSVMRTEAFF

V: TRBV12-3/TRBV12-4
size: -
J: TRBJ1-1
D: -
DNA: TGTGCCAGCAGTCCTCTAAACACTGAAGCTTTCTTT
CDR3: CASSPLNTEAFF

V: TRBV19
size: -
J: TRBJ2-5
D: -
DNA: TGTGCCAGTAGTCCCCGGGACCCGGGCGGGGAGACCCAGTACTTC
CDR3: CASSPRDPGGETQYF

V: TRBV3-1/TRBV3-2
size: -
J: TRBJ2-3
D: TRBD2
DNA: TGTGCCAGCAGCCCGGATTCTAGCGGGGGTTACACAGATACGCAGTATTTT
CDR3: CASSPDSSGGYTDTQYF

V: TRBV19
size: once
J: TRBJ2-1
D: -
DNA: TGTGCCAGTAGTAGAAACAGGGACAATGAGCAGTTCTTC
CDR3: CASSRNRDNEQFF

V: TRBV18
size: -
J: TRBJ1-5
D: TRBD1
DNA: TGTGCCAGCTCATCGGGACAGGGTAACAATCAGCCCCAGCATTTT
CDR3: CASSSGQGNNQPQHF

V: TRBV3-1/TRBV3-2
size: -
J: TRBJ2-6
D: -
DNA: TGTGCCAGCAGCCAGCAGTACAGTTCTGGGGCCAACGTCCTGACTTTC
CDR3: CASSQQYSSGANVLTF

V: TRBV6-2/TRBV6-3
size: -
J: TRBJ2-5
D: TRBD1
DNA: TGTGCCAGCAGTTACCAGGGGGTCCAAGAGACCCAGTACTTC
CDR3: CASSYQGVQETQYF

V: TRBV5-1
size: -
J: TRBJ2-7
D: TRBD2
DNA: TGCGCCAGCAGCTGGGGACTAGCGGGAGGGCCTAACGAGCAGTACTTC
CDR3: CASSWGLAGGPNEQYF

V: TRBV19
size: -
J: TRBJ1-2
D: -
DNA: TGTGCCAGTAGTATATACTTTCCAGCTAACTATGGCTACACCTTC
CDR3: CASSIYFPANYGYTF

V: TRBV5-1
size: -
J: TRBJ2-7
D: TRBD1
DNA: TGCGCCAGCAGCCTCCTAACAGGGGCACACTACGAGCAGTACTTC
CDR3: CASSLLTGAHYEQYF

V: TRBV24-1
size: -
J: TRBJ2-1
D: TRBD2
DNA: TGTGCCACCAGTGATGTAGCGGGAGTGGTTGATGAGCAGTTCTTC
CDR3: CATSDVAGVVDEQFF

V: TRBV2
size: -
J: TRBJ2-5
D: -
DNA: TGTGCCAGTAGTCTGGAAGAGACCCAGTACTTC
CDR3: CASSLEETQYF

V: TRBV5-1
size: -
J: TRBJ1-4
D: -
DNA: TGCGCCAGCAGCTTGGGCGGGGCGACTGTGTTTCCTAATGAAAAACTGTTTTTT
CDR3: CASSLGGATVFPNEKLFF

V: TRBV19
size: -
J: TRBJ1-1
D: -
DNA: TGTGCCAGTAGTATGAGGAGGAGAACTGAAGCTTTCTTT
CDR3: CASSMRRRTEAFF

V: TRBV5-4
size: -
J: TRBJ2-7
D: TRBD1
DNA: TGTGCCAGCAGCTTGGTCGGACAGGGTGCCTACGAGCAGTACTTC
CDR3: CASSLVGQGAYEQYF

V: TRBV5-1
size: -
J: TRBJ1-5
D: TRBD1
DNA: TGCGCCAGCAGCTGGGGGACAGGGATCAATCAGCCCCAGCATTTT
CDR3: CASSWGTGINQPQHF